This T cell receptor beta chain was captured in a study of blood T cell repertoires in COVID-19. The germline gives CDR1 MGHRA, CDR2 YSYEKL. The CDR3 consists of 15 residues. V was trimmed by 5 bases and J by 0 bases, leaving 11 bases between them. The assay was immunoSEQ multiplex PCR, and TCRdb's table has in-frame clones only and misses some. The sample has a few hundred thousand clones; 85% to 90% are singletons. Recruitment covered about two dozen US areas and drew participants whose ages spanned about 18 to 89 years. Resolution of symptoms, clearance, or two negative PCRs was present in recovered Cohort 3 donors.

This receptor was taken from a woman aged 50 to 65 who had recovered from COVID-19. Sequencing used PBMCs or T cells enriched from blood (not recorded which). The chain carries TRBV4-1 and TRBJ2-1; D is possibly TRBD1 (6 bases). CDR3 in DNA: TGCGCCAGCAGCACGGACAGAAGCTCCTACAATGAGCAGTTCTTC. Residues: CASSTDRSSYNEQFF.